This is a list of T cell receptor beta chains from one sample in a study of cytomegalovirus exposure and HLA in healthy donors. Data came from immunoSEQ multiplex PCR; TCRdb stores just in-frame clones and leaves some out. The sample holds about 190,000 clones, about 80% seen once. Sequencing used PBMCs. Receptors originate from a woman aged 18-29 years in good health and CMV-seropositive. Each CDR3 is given with its conserved first and last residue. The D gene is left open where the match is weak. Clone size is given for some rows only: seen once, a few or many times, or a class if the clone is expanded.

j_call v_call clone_size d_call cdr3_aa cdr3_nt
TRBJ1-6 TRBV6-6 NA TRBD1 CASSYGQGSYNSPLHF TGTGCCAGCAGCTACGGACAGGGCTCCTATAATTCACCCCTCCACTTT
TRBJ1-1 TRBV5-4 NA NA CASSLNTEAFF TGTGCCAGCAGCCTTAACACTGAAGCTTTCTTT
TRBJ2-1 TRBV5-1 NA NA CASSLVGFSYNEQFF TGCGCCAGCAGCTTGGTCGGGTTCTCCTACAATGAGCAGTTCTTC
TRBJ2-3 TRBV4-3 NA TRBD2 CASSQYPATSGGNTDTQYF TGCGCCAGCAGCCAATACCCAGCGACTAGCGGGGGGAACACAGATACGCAGTATTTT
TRBJ1-1 TRBV9 NA NA CASSGPGGGGNTEAFF TGTGCCAGCAGCGGTCCTGGCGGGGGAGGGAACACTGAAGCTTTCTTT
TRBJ1-2 TRBV7-2 NA NA CASSSVGHNYGYTF TGTGCCAGCAGCTCCGTAGGACATAACTATGGCTACACCTTC
TRBJ1-5 TRBV28 NA NA CASHPEAIQPQHF TGTGCCAGCCACCCCGAGGCTATACAGCCCCAGCATTTT
TRBJ1-1 TRBV11-2 NA TRBD1 CASSLGQGTEAFF TGTGCCAGCAGCTTGGGACAGGGCACTGAAGCTTTCTTT
TRBJ2-7 TRBV4-1 NA TRBD1 CASSNQGAYEQYF TGCGCCAGCAGCAACCAGGGGGCCTACGAGCAGTACTTC
TRBJ1-6 TRBV7-2 NA NA CASSVRQSSYNSPLHF TGTGCCAGCAGCGTACGACAGAGCTCCTATAATTCACCCCTCCACTTT
TRBJ1-6 TRBV5-6 few NA CASSPRNQGQYSPLHF TGTGCCAGCAGCCCCAGAAACCAGGGGCAATATTCACCCCTCCACTTT
TRBJ1-3 TRBV6-1 NA TRBD1 CASSEAQGARNTIYF TGTGCCAGCAGTGAAGCCCAGGGGGCTAGGAACACCATATATTTT
TRBJ2-1 TRBV9 NA TRBD2 CASSGTSASNEQFF TGTGCCAGCTCCGGGACTAGCGCTTCCAATGAGCAGTTCTTC
TRBJ2-1 TRBV25-1 NA NA CASSGGMDHNEQFF TGTGCCAGCAGCGGAGGGATGGATCACAATGAGCAGTTCTTC
TRBJ2-1 TRBV6-5 NA TRBD2 CASSYGGTSPDEQFF TGTGCCAGCAGTTACGGGGGGACTAGCCCCGATGAGCAGTTCTTC
TRBJ1-1 TRBV14 NA NA CASSRPGNTEAFF TGTGCCAGCAGCCGTCCAGGTAACACTGAAGCTTTCTTT
TRBJ1-6 TRBV9 few NA CASREGAGDNSPLHF TGTGCCAGCAGGGAAGGGGCGGGGGATAATTCACCCCTCCACTTT
TRBJ1-3 TRBV15 NA NA CATSRNQVASGNTIYF TGTGCCACCAGCAGAAATCAGGTAGCGTCTGGAAACACCATATATTTT
TRBJ2-7 TRBV19 NA NA CASSIRETYEQYF TGTGCCAGTAGTATCAGGGAAACCTACGAGCAGTACTTC
TRBJ2-5 TRBV5-1 NA TRBD2 CASSLLAGLRETQYF TGCGCCAGCAGCTTACTAGCGGGGTTACGAGAGACCCAGTACTTC
TRBJ1-2 TRBV7-6 NA TRBD1 CASSSQGGGYTF TGTGCCAGCAGCAGCCAGGGGGGTGGCTACACCTTC
TRBJ2-3 TRBV10-3 NA TRBD2 CAIRGTSGRDTQYF TGTGCCATCAGAGGGACTAGCGGACGAGATACGCAGTATTTT
TRBJ2-1 TRBV7-8 NA TRBD2 CASSLRSQRGYNEQFF TGTGCCAGCAGCTTACGCTCCCAGCGGGGGTACAATGAGCAGTTCTTC